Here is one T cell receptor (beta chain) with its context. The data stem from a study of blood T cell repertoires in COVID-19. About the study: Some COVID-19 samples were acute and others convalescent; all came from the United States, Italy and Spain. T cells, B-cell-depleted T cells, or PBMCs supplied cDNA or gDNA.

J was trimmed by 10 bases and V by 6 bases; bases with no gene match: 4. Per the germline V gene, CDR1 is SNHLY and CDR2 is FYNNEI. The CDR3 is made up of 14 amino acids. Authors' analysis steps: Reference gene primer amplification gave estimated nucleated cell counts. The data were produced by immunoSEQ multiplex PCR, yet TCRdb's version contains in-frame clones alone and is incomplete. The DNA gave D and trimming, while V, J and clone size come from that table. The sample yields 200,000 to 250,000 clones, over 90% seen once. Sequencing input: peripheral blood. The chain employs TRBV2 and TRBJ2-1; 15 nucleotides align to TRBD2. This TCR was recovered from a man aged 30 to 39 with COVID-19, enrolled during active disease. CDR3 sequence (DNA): TGTGCCAGCAGAGGACTAGCGGGGGGGCCCGAGCAGTTCTTC. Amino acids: CASRGLAGGPEQFF. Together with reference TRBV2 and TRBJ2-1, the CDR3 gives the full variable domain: EPEVTQTPSHQVTQMGQEVILRCVPISNHLYFYWYRQILGQKVEFLVSFYNNEISEKSEIFDDQFSVERPDGSNFTLKIRSTKLEDSAMYFCASRGLAGGPEQFFGPGTRLTVL.